A selection of T cell receptor beta chains follows, all from one sample in a study of T cell responses to AZD1222 COVID-19 vaccine. Only in-frame clones appear in the TCRdb table, and some are missing; sequencing was by immunoSEQ multiplex PCR. The sample has tens of thousands of clones, around 92% seen once. The sequences come from peripheral blood, collected on day 0 of MenACWY control vaccination. The receptor set was obtained from an adult in good health. Both conserved end residues are part of each CDR3. D genes are given only for firm matches. Size is stated for part of the rows, as once, few or many counts, or as a class when the clone is expanded.

TRBJ2-1	TRBV12-3/TRBV12-4	TRBD1	.	CASSWDRDHEQFF	TGTGCCAGCAGCTGGGACAGGGACCATGAGCAGTTCTTC
TRBJ2-7	TRBV7-9	.	.	CASSSRLATSPEQYF	TGTGCCAGCAGCTCACGTCTAGCTACGAGTCCCGAGCAGTACTTC
TRBJ2-3	TRBV6-2/TRBV6-3	.	.	CASSYRETDTQYF	TGTGCCAGCAGTTACAGGGAAACAGATACGCAGTATTTT
TRBJ2-5	TRBV24-1	TRBD1	.	CATSADVGGSGETQYF	TGTGCCACCAGTGCCGACGTAGGGGGCTCAGGGGAGACCCAGTACTTC
TRBJ1-6	TRBV7-2	TRBD1	.	CASSPDREDSPLHF	TGTGCCAGCAGCCCCGACAGGGAAGACTCACCCCTCCACTTT
TRBJ1-5	TRBV6-5	.	.	CASSPDGLNQPQHF	TGTGCCAGCAGTCCGGACGGACTCAATCAGCCCCAGCATTTT
TRBJ2-5	TRBV11-3	.	.	CASNSRRYQETQYF	TGTGCCAGCAACTCCCGACGGTACCAAGAGACCCAGTACTTC
TRBJ2-1	TRBV7-2	.	.	CASSFGPQYNEQFF	TGTGCCAGCAGCTTTGGGCCACAATACAATGAGCAGTTCTTC
TRBJ2-5	TRBV27	TRBD1	.	CASRGQGQETQYF	TGTGCCAGCCGAGGACAGGGCCAAGAGACCCAGTACTTC
TRBJ2-5	TRBV6-5	.	.	CASGRGETQYF	TGTGCCAGCGGACGGGGAGAGACCCAGTACTTC
TRBJ1-5	TRBV19	.	.	CARGQLSQPQHF	TGTGCCAGAGGACAGCTCTCTCAGCCCCAGCATTTT
TRBJ1-2	TRBV6-5	TRBD1	.	CASSKQGPTYGYTF	TGTGCCAGCAGTAAACAGGGGCCAACTTATGGCTACACCTTC
TRBJ2-7	TRBV11-3	.	few	CASSSTDTYEQYF	TGTGCCAGCAGTTCCACAGATACCTACGAGCAGTACTTC
TRBJ1-1	TRBV5-1	TRBD1	.	CASSLQDRTFEAFF	TGCGCCAGCAGCTTGCAGGACAGGACTTTTGAAGCTTTCTTT
TRBJ2-3	TRBV5-1	TRBD2	few	CASSPNGGGVGDTQYF	TGCGCCAGCAGCCCGAATGGCGGGGGGGTTGGAGATACGCAGTATTTT
TRBJ1-1	TRBV24-1	.	.	CATQGNTEAFF	TGTGCCACCCAGGGAAACACTGAAGCTTTCTTT
TRBJ1-6	TRBV30	.	once	CACGTPQGQLGALHF	TGTGCCTGCGGAACACCCCAGGGACAACTAGGAGCCCTCCACTTT
TRBJ2-5	TRBV9	.	.	CASSPRGQREETQYF	TGTGCCAGCAGCCCGCGGGGACAGAGGGAAGAGACCCAGTACTTC
TRBJ1-2	TRBV28	.	few	CASTATYYGYTF	TGTGCCAGCACCGCTACGTACTATGGCTACACCTTC
TRBJ2-2	TRBV5-5	TRBD2	.	CASSPLAGTNTGELFF	TGTGCCAGCAGCCCCTTAGCGGGGACTAACACCGGGGAGCTGTTTTTT
TRBJ1-5	TRBV7-2	TRBD1	few	CASSWGTGHQPQHF	TGTGCCAGCAGCTGGGGGACAGGGCACCAGCCCCAGCATTTT
TRBJ1-2	TRBV6-5	.	.	CASSRRDSYYGYTF	TGTGCCAGCAGTCGGAGGGATTCTTACTATGGCTACACCTTC
TRBJ2-1	TRBV9	TRBD2	once	CASSVDGRGDHRVNEQFF	TGTGCCAGCAGCGTAGACGGGCGGGGGGACCACCGTGTCAATGAGCAGTTCTTC
TRBJ2-5	TRBV3-1/TRBV3-2	.	.	CASSQVTGRGETQYF	TGTGCCAGCAGCCAAGTTACAGGGAGGGGAGAGACCCAGTACTTC
TRBJ1-1	TRBV18	.	.	CASSPQRETEAFF	TGTGCCAGCTCACCACAGAGGGAAACTGAAGCTTTCTTT
TRBJ2-3	TRBV5-4	TRBD2	.	CASSLNTAGSGTDTQYF	TGTGCCAGCAGCCTCAATACAGCGGGGAGCGGCACAGATACGCAGTATTTT
TRBJ1-2	TRBV19	.	.	CASSIPSHGYTF	TGTGCCAGTAGTATACCTTCACATGGCTACACCTTC
TRBJ2-3	TRBV9	.	few	CASSVAVGLTDTQYF	TGTGCCAGCAGCGTAGCGGTAGGCCTCACAGATACGCAGTATTTT
TRBJ2-5	TRBV9	.	.	CASSVMGTTQETQYF	TGTGCCAGCAGCGTTATGGGGACAACCCAAGAGACCCAGTACTTC
TRBJ2-5	TRBV6-2/TRBV6-3	.	few	CASSYWATQYF	TGTGCCAGCAGTTACTGGGCGACCCAGTACTTC
TRBJ2-3	TRBV2	TRBD2	.	CASRTGLAGNTDTQYF	TGTGCCAGCAGGACGGGACTAGCGGGGAACACAGATACGCAGTATTTT
TRBJ1-5	TRBV21-1	.	.	CASSKTPTPHFYQPQHF	TGTGCCAGCAGCAAAACCCCAACCCCCCATTTTTATCAGCCCCAGCATTTT
TRBJ2-5	TRBV9	.	.	CASSVHSEETQYF	TGTGCCAGCAGCGTACATAGCGAAGAGACCCAGTACTTC
TRBJ2-3	TRBV27	.	.	CASTGRQRGTDTQYF	TGTGCCAGCACAGGCCGGCAGCGGGGCACAGATACGCAGTATTTT
TRBJ1-2	TRBV2	.	.	CASSAAAIGRGYTF	TGTGCCAGCAGTGCCGCCGCTATTGGTCGTGGCTACACCTTC
TRBJ1-2	TRBV27	.	once	CASSPTGVYGYTF	TGTGCCAGCAGCCCTACAGGCGTTTATGGCTACACCTTC
TRBJ1-2	TRBV4-2	.	.	CASSQDDVANYGYTF	TGTGCCAGCAGCCAAGACGACGTTGCTAACTATGGCTACACCTTC